This T cell receptor beta chain was captured by sequencing in a study of T cells in Graves' hyperthyroidism and ophthalmopathy. Study-level results: In blood, most of the thyroid clonotypes expanded above 0.001 were also present.

There are many counts of this clonotype. What it recognizes is unknown. Amplification of TCR beta CDR3 regions was performed using RNA transcripts as template. In the first-round RT-PCR of the TCR CDR3, the HTBI primer set was used. TCRdb used MiXCR to reprocess the multiplex PCR reads, holding one entry per CDR3 protein. The sample holds around 300,000 distinct CDR3 sequences; around 13% are singletons and the top ten take 6.5% to 10%. The CDR3 runs 13 residues. Looked up from germline, CDR1 is SGHKS and CDR2 is YYEKEE (reference sequence). Germline trimming cut 5 bases from V and 5 bases from J; bases unmatched to any gene: 6. Graves' hyperthyroidism qualified as stable when ophthalmopathy did not progress within 18 months. Reasons for excluding patients were uncontrolled infection, other autoimmune disease, pregnancy or lactation.

V usage is TRBV5-5 and J usage is TRBJ1-1, with TRBD1 matching over 7 bases. Sequencing was done on a sample of blood. The source is a woman in her forties with Graves' hyperthyroidism. In nucleotides, the CDR3 is TGTGCCAGCAGTTTACAGGGGACGACTGAAGCTTTCTTT. This encodes CASSLQGTTEAFF.